The 32 T cell receptor beta chains below all came from one sample that was sequenced in a study (dated by TCRdb to 2016 to 2017). Library preparation employed RT-PCR. Sequencing was performed on an Illumina MiSeq. TCRdb trimmed public reads at Q25 via fastp, called clones via MiXCR and kept in-frame beta chains. CDR3 protein duplicates are merged, each entry listing the most common genes and DNA. In this sample the table shows about 680,000 distinct CDR3 sequences, 14% of which occur a single time. The top ten clonotypes cover roughly 3.9% of the sample. The sequenced sample was memory CD4+ T cells from blood. The source is a female donor in good health, serving as a healthy control.

The chain joins TRBV20-1 to TRBJ2-7; 9 bases match TRBD2. Germline CDR1 is DFQATT and CDR2 is SNEGSKA (reference sequence). The CDR3 spans 12 residues. J lost 7 bases, V lost 3 bases, and 4 bases had no gene match. Written as DNA, the CDR3 is TGCAGTGCTAGGTTGCTAGCGGGAGAGCAGTACTTC. Translation: CSARLLAGEQYF.

This clonotype was seen only a few times. The chain uses TRBV9 and TRBJ1-1; 8 nucleotides line up with TRBD1. This CDR3 is built from 16 residues. The J segment lost 4 bases and the V segment lost 0 bases, leaving 8 bases of the junction unmatched. Germline CDR1 and CDR2: SGDLS and YYNGEE. The CDR3 DNA reads as TGTGCCAGCAGCGTAGAGCCAGGGGGCCTGGGCACTGAAGCTTTCTTT. Amino acid sequence: CASSVEPGGLGTEAFF.

V gene TRBV12-3 or TRBV12-4 combines with J gene TRBJ1-3, with D uncertain. V was trimmed by 8 bases and J by 0 bases, leaving 8 bases between them. This CDR3 contains 13 residues. The CDR3, as DNA: TGTGCCAGCGGCTACACCTCTGGAAACACCATATATTTT. Protein product: CASGYTSGNTIYF.

This clonotype was seen a few times. The V call is TRBV7-9, the J call TRBJ1-4; 8 positions agree with TRBD1. Trimming cost V 5 bases and J 8 bases; bases outside gene matches: 10. CDR3 size: 15 residues. In germline, CDR1 is SEHNR, CDR2 FQNEAQ (reference sequence). CDR3 in amino acids: CASSPMGQVGEKLFF. CDR3 coding DNA: TGTGCCAGCAGCCCTATGGGACAGGTGGGAGAAAAACTGTTTTTT.

A few counts support this clonotype. V is TRBV29-1 and J is TRBJ2-1, with D unclear. The CDR3 has 12 amino acids. Germline values: CDR1 SQVTM, CDR2 ANQGSEA. Trimming left V 0 bases short and J 5 bases short, with 5 bases between. The CDR3 spells CSVEELHNEQFF. The CDR3 nucleotides read TGCAGCGTTGAAGAATTGCACAATGAGCAGTTCTTC.

The V and J genes are TRBV5-1 and TRBJ2-3, with 7 bases lining up with TRBD1. The CDR3 is 16 residues long. J gave up 0 bases and V 1 base, and 5 bases lay outside the gene matches. CDR1 is SGHRS, CDR2 YFSETQ, per germline. As DNA, the CDR3 is TGCGCCAGCAGCTTGTCTTGGACAGGAAGCACAGATACGCAGTATTTT. This gives the protein CASSLSWTGSTDTQYF.

This clonotype has a count of ten or more. This sequence joins TRBV20-1 and TRBJ2-1; TRBD2 matches 10 bases. Germline V gives CDR1 DFQATT, CDR2 SNEGSKA (reference sequence). V was clipped by 1 base and J by 2 bases; unmatched bases: 8. CDR3 length: 17 residues. CDR3 DNA sequence: TGCAGTGCTAGAGGTCTGGGACTAGCGAATCCCTACAATGAGCAGTTCTTC. Protein: CSARGLGLANPYNEQFF.

Ten or more counts support this clonotype. This chain links TRBV5-5 with TRBJ1-5, with D hard to call. This CDR3 contains 17 residues. V lost 4 bases, J lost 0 bases, and 17 bases lay in between. Germline V gene sequence: CDR1 SGHKS, CDR2 YYEKEE (reference sequence). The CDR3 region is CASSLLRADYSNQPQHF. The CDR3 region has the DNA TGTGCCAGCAGCCTCCTTAGAGCAGATTATAGCAATCAGCCCCAGCATTTT.

This clonotype was counted a single time. A much larger clone sits a single nucleotide away, making a read error possible. The chain is built from TRBV27 and TRBJ1-5, with D uncertain. Between the trimmed V and J ends, which lost 1 base and 3 bases, there was a span of 7 bases. There are 14 residues in the CDR3. CDR1 is MNHEY and CDR2 is SMNVEV in the germline V gene (reference sequence). CDR3 region: CASSLWGTNQPQHF. CDR3 nucleotides: TGTGCCAGCAGTTTATGGGGTACCAATCAGCCCCAGCATTTT.

The J gene is TRBJ2-7, the V gene TRBV7-2; a possible D gene is TRBD2 (6 bases). From germline, CDR1 is SGHTA and CDR2 FQGNSA. The CDR3 consists of 15 residues. V was pared by 5 bases and J by 1 base, with 15 bases between. The CDR3: CASSQSGLLSYEQYF. Written as DNA, the CDR3 is TGTGCCAGCAGCCAGTCGGGACTCCTTTCCTACGAGCAGTACTTC. The full variable domain, in which reference TRBV7-2 and TRBJ2-7 provide the parts outside the CDR3, is GAGVSQSPSNKVTEKGKDVELRCDPISGHTALYWYRQSLGQGLEFLIYFQGNSAPDKSGLPSDRFSAERTGGSVSTLTIQRTQQEDSAVYLCASSQSGLLSYEQYFGPGTRLTVT.

This clonotype was recorded a few times. V and J are TRBV6-2 or TRBV6-3 and TRBJ2-7; 7 bases are a match to TRBD1. The CDR3 contains 14 residues. CDR1 MNHEY and CDR2 SVGEGT come from the germline V gene. Unmatched junction bases numbered 10, after V lost 5 bases and J lost 6 bases. Here the CDR3 reads CASSLDRVGLEQYF. The CDR3 DNA reads TGTGCCAGCAGTCTTGACAGGGTGGGTCTCGAGCAGTACTTC.

This chain's CDR3 is CASSPTGGHNEQFF. CDR3 coding DNA: TGTGCCAGCAGCCCCACGGGGGGTCACAATGAGCAGTTCTTC. J is TRBJ2-1 and V is TRBV7-2, with 7 bases matching TRBD2. The CDR3 extends over 14 amino acids. Germline V CDR1 and CDR2: SGHTA, FQGNSA. V shed 5 bases, J shed 5 bases, and the junction held 6 bases outside the gene matches. The full variable domain, completed using reference TRBV7-2 and TRBJ2-1, is GAGVSQSPSNKVTEKGKDVELRCDPISGHTALYWYRQSLGQGLEFLIYFQGNSAPDKSGLPSDRFSAERTGGSVSTLTIQRTQQEDSAVYLCASSPTGGHNEQFFGPGTRLTVL.

This clonotype has just a few counts. The chain couples TRBV7-2 to TRBJ1-3, with D unresolved. The length of the CDR3 is 13 residues. Per germline, CDR1 SGHTA and CDR2 FQGNSA. Trimming pared 1 base from V and 8 bases from J, leaving 9 bases between. CDR3 sequence (DNA): TGTGCCAGCAGCTTAGGAGGGTCGGACACCATATATTTT. Translating it yields CASSLGGSDTIYF.

This clonotype was detected only a few times. This chain uses TRBV20-1 with TRBJ2-5, with TRBD2 identical over 7 bases. Germline values: CDR1 DFQATT, CDR2 SNEGSKA (reference sequence). V shed 6 bases and J 4 bases; nucleotides not matched to a gene: 8. The CDR3 contains 13 residues. The CDR3 sequence: CSAALAVGETQYF. CDR3 nucleotide sequence: TGCAGTGCCGCTCTAGCGGTGGGAGAGACCCAGTACTTC.

This clonotype has a handful of counts. This rearrangement joins TRBV4-1 to TRBJ2-5; tentative D call: TRBD1 (6 bases). This CDR3 contains 15 residues. V was trimmed by 0 bases and J by 4 bases, leaving 12 bases between them. Germline-derived CDR1 and CDR2 are MGHRA and YSYEKL. The CDR3 region is CASSQDLGAGETQYF. The DNA of the CDR3 is TGCGCCAGCAGCCAAGATTTGGGGGCTGGAGAGACCCAGTACTTC.

V gene TRBV18 combines with J gene TRBJ1-1; 7 positions agree with TRBD1. Unmatched junction bases numbered 7, after V lost 3 bases and J lost 0 bases. The CDR3 spans 16 residues. Germline lookup yields CDR1 KGHSH and CDR2 LQKENI. The CDR3 DNA sequence: TGTGCCAGCTCACCTACTCGGGACAGCCTGAACACTGAAGCTTTCTTT. Translation gives CASSPTRDSLNTEAFF.

V gene TRBV25-1 combines with J gene TRBJ2-6; perhaps D is TRBD1 or TRBD2 (5 bases each). The CDR3 spans 16 residues. CDR1 MGHDK and CDR2 SYGVNS come from the germline V gene. V was clipped by 10 bases and J by 0 bases, with 16 bases between them. DNA of the CDR3: TGTGCCACCCAGGGACGGGGTCGCTCTGGGGCCAACGTCCTGACTTTC. The encoded protein is CATQGRGRSGANVLTF.

On this clonotype: A read error is possible here, since a much larger clone lies one base away. The V and J genes are TRBV20-1 and TRBJ2-1; D unclear. Trimming pared 6 bases from V and 9 bases from J, leaving 12 bases between. The length of the CDR3 is 11 residues. The V gene's germline CDR1 is DFQATT and CDR2 SNEGSKA (reference sequence). CDR3 amino acids: CSATVAVEQFF. The DNA of the CDR3 is TGCAGTGCCACCGTTGCAGTTGAGCAGTTCTTC.

V usage is TRBV6-5 and J usage is TRBJ2-1; D remains unclear. CDR1 is MNHEY and CDR2 is SVGAGI in the germline V gene. The CDR3 covers 15 residues. Trimming left V 0 bases short and J 8 bases short, with 14 bases between. The CDR3 nucleotides are TGTGCCAGCAGTTACTCAGGTCTCCCAGGCTATGAGCAGTTCTTC. Protein product: CASSYSGLPGYEQFF.

The chain combines TRBV28 with TRBJ2-2; no definite D call. The germline V gene has CDR1 MDHEN and CDR2 SYDVKM. The length of the CDR3 is 13 residues. Between the trimmed V and J ends, which lost 7 bases and 11 bases, there was a span of 17 bases. This chain's CDR3 is CASTSWRATELFF. The CDR3 DNA reads as TGTGCCAGCACCTCTTGGCGAGCGACTGAGCTGTTTTTT.

This clonotype was seen ten or more times. The chain couples TRBV18 to TRBJ1-2; 9 bases fit TRBD1. V dropped 3 bases and J dropped 6; count of bases not matched to a gene: 2. Germline CDR1 is KGHSH and CDR2 is LQKENI. The CDR3 runs 13 residues. The CDR3 is CASSPRDRDGYTF. The CDR3 DNA reads as TGTGCCAGCTCACCCCGGGACAGGGATGGCTACACCTTC.

This chain links TRBV6-2 or TRBV6-3 with TRBJ2-6; D not resolved. This CDR3 is 15 amino acids long. Germline values: CDR1 MNHEY, CDR2 SVGEGT. V lost 6 bases to trimming and J lost 0 bases, with 9 bases between them. The CDR3 DNA is TGTGCCAGCAGACCGGACCACTCTGGGGCCAACGTCCTGACTTTC. Translating it yields CASRPDHSGANVLTF.

The rearrangement uses TRBV20-1 and TRBJ1-1; weak D call: TRBD1 (5 bases). The germline gives CDR1 DFQATT, CDR2 SNEGSKA (reference sequence). The CDR3 runs 14 residues. The V gene lost 4 bases and the J gene lost 1 base, with 13 bases spanning the gap. CDR3 residues: CSAKFDSPNTEAFF. The CDR3 DNA reads as TGCAGTGCTAAATTTGACAGCCCGAACACTGAAGCTTTCTTT.

Worth noting for this clonotype: It is likely a read error, because the conserved phenylalanine at the end of the CDR3 is missing. The chain is built from TRBV20-1 and TRBJ2-5; 11 bases line up with TRBD1. The CDR3 covers 16 residues. V dropped 6 bases and J dropped 2; count of bases not matched to a gene: 11. The germline V gene encodes CDR1 DFQATT and CDR2 SNEGSKA (reference sequence). The CDR3 DNA reads TGCAGTGCAAGAAGGACAGGGGGCTGGAATCAAGAGACCCAGTACTCC. Protein sequence: CSARRTGGWNQETQYS.

V gene TRBV20-1 combines with J gene TRBJ2-3; 8 positions agree with TRBD2. This CDR3 is 16 amino acids long. Unmatched junction bases numbered 8, after V lost 2 bases and J lost 1 base. From germline, CDR1 is DFQATT and CDR2 SNEGSKA (reference sequence). CDR3 nucleotide sequence: TGCAGTGCTAGACCCTTAGCGGGGTCTGGCACAGATACGCAGTATTTT. The encoded protein is CSARPLAGSGTDTQYF.

The chain combines TRBV11-3 with TRBJ2-1, with 7 bases identical to TRBD1. Germline-derived CDR1 and CDR2 are SGHNT and YENEEA. CDR3 length: 14 amino acids. Trimming cost V 4 bases and J 6 bases; bases outside gene matches: 6. CDR3 sequence: CASSSHRDSNEQFF. For the CDR3, the DNA is TGTGCCAGCAGCTCGCACCGGGACAGCAATGAGCAGTTCTTC. Based on the CDR3 plus reference TRBV11-3 and TRBJ2-1, the full variable domain is EAGVVQSPRYKIIEKKQPVAFWCNPISGHNTLYWYLQNLGQGPELLIRYENEEAVDDSQLPKDRFSAERLKGVDSTLKIQPAELGDSAVYLCASSSHRDSNEQFFGPGTRLTVL.

This clonotype has only one observation. The chain joins TRBV14 to TRBJ2-2, with D hard to call. This CDR3 is 12 amino acids long. With 10 bases removed from V and 1 base from J, the gap between germline ends came to 7 bases. Germline V gene data show CDR1 as SGHDN and CDR2 as FVKESK. CDR3: CATRLNTGELFF. CDR3 bases: TGTGCCACTCGACTGAACACCGGGGAGCTGTTTTTT. The full variable domain, with the rest looked up from reference TRBV14 and TRBJ2-2, is EAGVTQFPSHSVIEKGQTVTLRCDPISGHDNLYWYRRVMGKEIKFLLHFVKESKQDESGMPNNRFLAERTGGTYSTLKVQPAELEDSGVYFCATRLNTGELFFGEGSRLTVL.

The sample holds a few counts of this clonotype. The chain joins TRBV12-3 or TRBV12-4 to TRBJ1-1; TRBD1 is a possible D gene (5 bases). This CDR3 region has 14 residues. V lost 3 bases and J 3 bases, leaving 11 bases between the germline ends. The DNA for the CDR3 is TGTGCCAGCAGTTTCAGGGAAGCGGACACTGAAGCTTTCTTT. Protein sequence: CASSFREADTEAFF.

This clonotype appeared a few times. The V and J genes are TRBV5-4 and TRBJ1-1, with D possibly matching TRBD1 (5 bases). The CDR3 is 15 residues long. Deletions cut 0 bases from V and 6 bases from J, with 15 bases between. Germline CDR1 SGHNT, CDR2 YYREEE (reference sequence). As DNA, the CDR3 is TGTGCCAGCAGCTTGGCATCAGCAGGGAAACCTGAAGCTTTCTTT. Translation: CASSLASAGKPEAFF. Variable domain in full (rest from reference TRBV5-4 and TRBJ1-1): ETGVTQSPTHLIKTRGQQVTLRCSSQSGHNTVSWYQQALGQGPQFIFQYYREEENGRGNFPPRFSGLQFPNYSSELNVNALELDDSALYLCASSLASAGKPEAFFGQGTRLTVV.

This clonotype was found many times. The chain has TRBV20-1 and TRBJ2-7; 12 nucleotides align to TRBD2. The V gene end was trimmed by 5 bases and the J gene end by 9 bases; junction bases not matched to a gene: 8. CDR1 DFQATT and CDR2 SNEGSKA come from the germline V gene (reference sequence). The CDR3 spans 13 residues. The CDR3 nucleotides are TGCAGTGCTTTACTAGCGGGAGGATCCGGGCAGTACTTC. It codes for CSALLAGGSGQYF.

The rearrangement joins TRBV18 to TRBJ2-7; D unresolved. This CDR3 is 14 amino acids long. Germline V gene lookup returns CDR1 KGHSH and CDR2 LQKENI. Trimming pared 0 bases from V and 5 bases from J, leaving 11 bases between. CDR3 coding DNA: TGTGCCAGCTCACCACCGGCTAGAGTCGACGAGCAGTACTTC. Protein sequence: CASSPPARVDEQYF. Looking up the rest from reference TRBV18 and TRBJ2-7 gives the full variable domain: NAGVMQNPRHLVRRRGQEARLRCSPMKGHSHVYWYRQLPEEGLKFMVYLQKENIIDESGMPKERFSAEFPKEGPSILRIQQVVRGDSAAYFCASSPPARVDEQYFGPGTRLTVT.

This clonotype has only a few counts. This rearrangement joins TRBV20-1 to TRBJ2-2, with D hard to call. Germline CDR1 and CDR2: DFQATT and SNEGSKA (reference sequence). V lost 6 bases to trimming and J lost 4 bases, with 12 bases between them. There are 13 residues in the CDR3. In nucleotides, the CDR3 is TGCAGTGCACTCACCTTCAGCACCGGGGAGCTGTTTTTT. This encodes CSALTFSTGELFF.